This T cell receptor beta chain was profiled in a study of Ad26.COV2.S vaccination and SARS-CoV-2 variants. In the study overall: Enrollment placed the donor in the COV1001 Ad26.COV2.S trial arm.

General study points: Similar non-spike TCR breadth was seen in vaccine and placebo recipients.

Produced via immunoSEQ multiplex PCR; TCRdb's table is partial and in-frame only. The sample records some 390,000 clones, less than 90% being singletons. Sample treatment: roughly 20 received Ad26.COV2.S at low or high dose, single or two shots; 5 received placebo; per-sample allocation not given. The investigators took samples on day 63 after the first vaccine or placebo injection. Germline V lookup: CDR1 SGHAT, CDR2 FQNNGV. This CDR3 comprises 14 residues. Trimming took 8 bases from V and 0 from J, leaving 11 bases between them. In the case of this clone: Its specificity is not known.

The clonotype was recovered from a person aged 18-60 years who received the Ad26.COV2.S COVID-19 vaccine or a placebo. The rearrangement joins TRBV11-2 to TRBJ1-3; D perhaps matches TRBD1 (6 bases). The sample consisted of peripheral blood, taken in a trial of Ad26.COV2.S vaccine versus placebo. CDR3 amino acids: CASERGISGNTIYF. CDR3 DNA sequence: TGTGCCAGCGAAAGGGGGATCTCTGGAAACACCATATATTTT.